A selection of T cell receptor beta chains follows, all from one sample in a study of blood T cell repertoires in COVID-19. Some clones are missing from TCRdb's copy, which holds only in-frame ones; the method was immunoSEQ multiplex PCR. The sample holds roughly 67,000 clones, roughly four fifths seen once. Sequenced input: peripheral blood. Source of these receptors: a woman in her fifties or sixties with acute or convalescent COVID-19. The CDR3 runs from the conserved cysteine through the conserved F or W. The order of the fields is J gene, V gene, CDR3 protein.

J gene: TRBJ2-7
V gene: TRBV7-9
CDR3 protein: CASSPRGQGASYEQYF

J gene: TRBJ1-3
V gene: TRBV2
CDR3 protein: CASSGGRVSGNTIYF

J gene: TRBJ2-7
V gene: TRBV10-2
CDR3 protein: CASRGGTGSSYEQYF

J gene: TRBJ2-3
V gene: TRBV5-5
CDR3 protein: CASSSTSGENTDTQYF

J gene: TRBJ1-2
V gene: TRBV11-2
CDR3 protein: CASSLEARTGTGGYTF

J gene: TRBJ2-3
V gene: TRBV7-9
CDR3 protein: CASSLVRGGSSTDTQYF

J gene: TRBJ1-4
V gene: TRBV18
CDR3 protein: CASSPVLSATNEKLFF

J gene: TRBJ1-4
V gene: TRBV6-1
CDR3 protein: CASSEWETNEKLFF

J gene: TRBJ1-4
V gene: TRBV18
CDR3 protein: CASSLDIPTNEKLFF

J gene: TRBJ1-2
V gene: TRBV2
CDR3 protein: CASSEGGSAGPYGYTF

J gene: TRBJ2-1
V gene: TRBV14
CDR3 protein: CASSRRTGGEFF

J gene: TRBJ2-3
V gene: TRBV5-4
CDR3 protein: CASRLSGGFGTDTQYF

J gene: TRBJ2-1
V gene: TRBV11-2
CDR3 protein: CASSLAPRGNNNEQFF

J gene: TRBJ2-1
V gene: TRBV5-1
CDR3 protein: CASSFGTSGWNEQFF

J gene: TRBJ2-3
V gene: TRBV2
CDR3 protein: CASSKDRRPDTQYF

J gene: TRBJ2-5
V gene: TRBV30
CDR3 protein: CAWKPAPAREYQETQYF

J gene: TRBJ2-5
V gene: TRBV4-2
CDR3 protein: CASSQEQSQETQYF

J gene: TRBJ1-2
V gene: TRBV6-2/TRBV6-3
CDR3 protein: CASSRGDYGYTF

J gene: TRBJ1-6
V gene: TRBV25-1
CDR3 protein: CASSELGGRSPLHF

J gene: TRBJ2-5
V gene: TRBV6-6
CDR3 protein: CASSTGTGRGETQYF

J gene: TRBJ2-5
V gene: TRBV6-1
CDR3 protein: CASSGTGQGAEETQYF

J gene: TRBJ2-5
V gene: TRBV29-1
CDR3 protein: CSVRKRGGGETQYF

J gene: TRBJ1-1
V gene: TRBV9
CDR3 protein: CASSRAGQGLNTEAFF

J gene: TRBJ2-7
V gene: TRBV6-6
CDR3 protein: CASRRLGASYEQYF

J gene: TRBJ2-2
V gene: TRBV5-4
CDR3 protein: CASSLTDTGELFF

J gene: TRBJ2-7
V gene: TRBV4-1
CDR3 protein: CASSATSGGHHEQYF

J gene: TRBJ2-1
V gene: TRBV29-1
CDR3 protein: CSVLQGVDEQFF

J gene: TRBJ1-4
V gene: TRBV2
CDR3 protein: CASRSDMQREKLFF

J gene: TRBJ2-7
V gene: TRBV7-2
CDR3 protein: CASSLLWGDEQYF

J gene: TRBJ1-2
V gene: TRBV2
CDR3 protein: CASTPGGGANYGYTF

J gene: TRBJ2-7
V gene: TRBV28
CDR3 protein: CASKVGVRGEQYF

J gene: TRBJ2-7
V gene: TRBV12-3/TRBV12-4
CDR3 protein: CASGPTGGYEQYF

J gene: TRBJ1-2
V gene: TRBV29-1
CDR3 protein: CSVWEADGYTF

J gene: TRBJ1-3
V gene: TRBV9
CDR3 protein: CASMWSLSGNTIYF

J gene: TRBJ1-6
V gene: TRBV3-1/TRBV3-2
CDR3 protein: CASSLGTGDFSPLHF

J gene: TRBJ2-6
V gene: TRBV27
CDR3 protein: CASSLLEGAYSGANVLTF

J gene: TRBJ1-1
V gene: TRBV27
CDR3 protein: CASSYRSGMGGNTEAFF

J gene: TRBJ2-7
V gene: TRBV7-9
CDR3 protein: CASSAQEGRLEQYF

J gene: TRBJ2-7
V gene: TRBV6-5
CDR3 protein: CASSYSREWYF

J gene: TRBJ2-5
V gene: TRBV6-1
CDR3 protein: CASSEFGGRETQYF

J gene: TRBJ1-5
V gene: TRBV5-5
CDR3 protein: CASSLERQSTQPQHF

J gene: TRBJ2-6
V gene: TRBV2
CDR3 protein: CASRMTSGGPGGANVLTF

J gene: TRBJ1-1
V gene: TRBV2
CDR3 protein: CASSEQGMGNTEAFF

J gene: TRBJ1-2
V gene: TRBV10-3
CDR3 protein: CAISEEGIGYTF

J gene: TRBJ1-5
V gene: TRBV19
CDR3 protein: CASSITRDQPQHF

J gene: TRBJ1-6
V gene: TRBV5-4
CDR3 protein: CASSGGPIDDGPLHF

J gene: TRBJ1-1
V gene: TRBV19
CDR3 protein: CASAIPPGQGAAEAFF

J gene: TRBJ2-2
V gene: TRBV5-1
CDR3 protein: CASSGREAASGTGELFF

J gene: TRBJ2-1
V gene: TRBV5-1
CDR3 protein: CASSLETGTSDLNNEQFF

J gene: TRBJ2-7
V gene: TRBV7-2
CDR3 protein: CASSFTGLEEQYF

J gene: TRBJ1-3
V gene: TRBV7-2
CDR3 protein: CASSPGYSPGNTIYF

J gene: TRBJ2-3
V gene: TRBV7-3
CDR3 protein: CASSSGWGEDTQYF

J gene: TRBJ1-5
V gene: TRBV29-1
CDR3 protein: CSVGQGSGQPQHF